These 23 T cell receptor beta chains were sequenced from one sample in a study of neurological immune-mediated disorders. One entry per CDR3 protein results from TCRdb running MiXCR on the 5' RACE reads. The table includes roughly 60,000 distinct CDR3 sequences, approximately 3.6% detected once. The specimen sequenced was CD4+ T cells from blood. The receptors were gathered from a woman between 40 and 50 years old with multiple sclerosis.

This clonotype was seen repeatedly, ten times or more. The chain uses TRBV6-2 or TRBV6-3 and TRBJ2-2; 10 bases align to TRBD2. Germline V gene data show CDR1 as MNHEY and CDR2 as SVGEGT. Trimming took 7 bases from V and 3 from J; bases not matched to a gene: 8. This CDR3 spans 16 amino acids. Here the CDR3 DNA reads TGTGCCAGCAATAAGCGGGGGGGCCAATACACCGGGGAGCTGTTTTTT. It specifies CASNKRGGQYTGELFF.

A remark on this clonotype: A clone one base away is much larger, so this may be a read error. The rearrangement links TRBV27 to TRBJ2-6; D unresolved. Per the germline V gene, CDR1 is MNHEY and CDR2 is SMNVEV (reference sequence). The CDR3 spans 15 residues. For the CDR3, the DNA is TGTGCCAGCAGTTTAAGACTTCCTGGGGTCAACGTCCTGACTTTC. Amino acids: CASSLRLPGVNVLTF.

The table lists this clonotype with many counts. The rearrangement uses TRBV20-1 and TRBJ2-1; TRBD2 matches 13 bases. Germline CDR1 DFQATT, CDR2 SNEGSKA (reference sequence). The CDR3 loop spans 18 amino acids. Unmatched junction bases numbered 7, after V lost 0 bases and J lost 2 bases. The CDR3 bases are TGCAGTGCTAGAGATCCTCGGACTAGCGGGGGTACCTACAATGAGCAGTTCTTC. Its translation: CSARDPRTSGGTYNEQFF.

This clonotype was seen repeatedly, ten times or more. The chain recombines TRBV3-1 with TRBJ1-4; D might be TRBD1 (6 bases). CDR3 length equals 14 residues. V was trimmed by 4 bases and J by 5 bases, leaving 11 bases between them. Germline CDR1 is LGHDT and CDR2 is YNNKEL (reference sequence). The CDR3 spells CASSPTGVNEKLFF. Written as DNA, the CDR3 is TGTGCCAGCAGCCCGACAGGCGTCAATGAAAAACTGTTTTTT.

The rearrangement joins TRBV4-1 to TRBJ1-1; 7 positions match TRBD1. Germline values: CDR1 MGHRA, CDR2 YSYEKL. The CDR3 extends over 14 amino acids. V was pared by 4 bases and J by 5 bases, with 7 bases of the junction left unmatched. The CDR3 loop reads CASSRAQGMTEAFF. CDR3 sequence (DNA): TGCGCCAGCAGCCGCGCACAGGGGATGACTGAAGCTTTCTTT.

In this sample, this clonotype turned up many times. The chain combines TRBV5-1 with TRBJ2-3; 9 positions match TRBD2. V lost 4 bases and J lost 2; bases outside the gene matches: 5. Germline loops: CDR1 SGHRS, CDR2 YFSETQ. The CDR3 totals 15 residues. The CDR3 loop is CASSSSGGLTDTQYF. The CDR3 DNA is TGCGCCAGCAGCAGTAGCGGGGGCCTCACAGATACGCAGTATTTT.

This clonotype was seen at least ten times. V is TRBV4-2 and J is TRBJ2-3; 10 bases match TRBD2. Looked up from germline, CDR1 is LGHNA and CDR2 is YNFKEQ. This CDR3 contains 17 residues. The trim removed 4 bases at V and 4 bases at J, leaving 11 bases unmatched. The CDR3 DNA reads as TGTGCCAGCAGCCGAAGACATAGCGGGGGGTCCGCAGATACGCAGTATTTT. Residues: CASSRRHSGGSADTQYF.

This clonotype is medium-sized within its sample. The rearrangement uses TRBV10-3 and TRBJ1-1; no reliable D call. CDR3 length: 14 residues. V was shortened by 2 bases and J by 6 bases, with 13 bases between the two germline ends. Germline-derived CDR1 and CDR2 are ENHRY and SYGVKD. The CDR3 here is CAISEGRGGAEAFF. Here the CDR3 DNA reads TGTGCCATCAGTGAGGGACGGGGTGGCGCTGAAGCTTTCTTT.

This clonotype occurred many times. The chain recombines TRBV10-3 with TRBJ2-3; D call uncertain. The ends were cut back, 0 bases at V and 6 bases at J, with 1 base in the middle. The length of the CDR3 is 11 residues. CDR1 ENHRY and CDR2 SYGVKD come from the germline V gene. The CDR3 DNA sequence: TGTGCCATCAGTGAGTCGGATACGCAGTATTTT. Amino acids: CAISESDTQYF.

There are many counts of this clonotype. This chain uses TRBV3-1 with TRBJ2-1; D perhaps matches TRBD1 (5 bases). Between the trimmed V and J ends, which lost 6 bases and 3 bases, there was a span of 12 bases. Germline CDR1 and CDR2: LGHDT and YNNKEL (reference sequence). This CDR3 has 14 residues. CDR3 in amino acids: CASSPGHFYNEQFF. The CDR3 nucleotides are TGTGCCAGCAGTCCAGGGCACTTCTACAATGAGCAGTTCTTC.

This clonotype has ten or more counts. The chain combines TRBV10-3 with TRBJ2-7; a weak D match, TRBD2 (5 bases). Trimming left V 8 bases short and J 1 base short, with 9 bases between. The CDR3 runs 12 residues. Germline CDR1 reads ENHRY; CDR2 reads SYGVKD. The CDR3 reads CAIGRDSYEQYF. DNA of the CDR3: TGTGCCATCGGTCGGGATTCCTACGAGCAGTACTTC.

This clonotype was counted at least ten times. The V gene is TRBV7-9, the J gene TRBJ2-3, with D perhaps TRBD1 (7 bases). The CDR3 is made up of 17 amino acids. CDR1 SEHNR and CDR2 FQNEAQ come from the germline V gene (reference sequence). V lost 0 bases, J lost 0 bases, and 13 bases lay in between. This CDR3 is CASSLARDSLSTDTQYF. The DNA for the CDR3 is TGTGCCAGCAGCTTAGCGCGGGACAGTCTTAGCACAGATACGCAGTATTTT.

A few counts support this clonotype. V and J are TRBV2 and TRBJ2-1; 7 nucleotides match TRBD1. The CDR3 consists of 13 residues. The germline V gene has CDR1 SNHLY and CDR2 FYNNEI. V shed 0 bases, J shed 14 bases, and the junction held 7 bases outside the gene matches. The CDR3 sequence is CASSEALIGGKFF. The CDR3 DNA reads as TGTGCCAGCAGTGAAGCGCTGATAGGGGGCAAGTTCTTC.

This clonotype has ten or more counts. The rearrangement joins TRBV5-1 to TRBJ2-3, with 10 bases identical to TRBD2. Germline CDR1 and CDR2: SGHRS and YFSETQ. CDR3 size: 16 residues. With V trimmed by 5 bases and J by 0 bases, 6 bases remained unmatched. The CDR3 bases are TGCGCCAGCAGTTGGGGGACTAGCGTTAGCACAGATACGCAGTATTTT. This encodes CASSWGTSVSTDTQYF.

This clonotype was recorded many times. This rearrangement joins TRBV20-1 to TRBJ2-3; TRBD2 agrees at 10 bases. The CDR3 is made up of 18 amino acids. Germline-derived CDR1 and CDR2 are DFQATT and SNEGSKA (reference sequence). The ends lost 1 base at V and 4 bases at J; junction bases unmatched: 14. CDR3 amino acids: CSARAPLSGGAEPDTQYF. The CDR3 DNA is TGCAGTGCTAGAGCCCCTTTGAGCGGGGGGGCCGAGCCAGATACGCAGTATTTT.

This clonotype was seen repeatedly, ten times or more. The V gene is TRBV5-1, the J gene TRBJ2-1; D is ambiguous. The germline gives CDR1 SGHRS, CDR2 YFSETQ. This CDR3 region has 16 residues. The ends were cut back, 3 bases at V and 0 bases at J, with 13 bases in the middle. The CDR3 reads CASSSMGSSSYNEQFF. The CDR3 nucleotides are TGCGCCAGCAGCTCCATGGGGTCAAGCTCCTACAATGAGCAGTTCTTC.

This clonotype was counted ten times or more. The chain recombines TRBV29-1 with TRBJ2-7; maybe TRBD1 (6 bases). This CDR3 is 12 amino acids long. V dropped 6 bases and J dropped 3 bases, with 12 bases sitting between them. The germline V gene encodes CDR1 SQVTM and CDR2 ANQGSEA. The CDR3 DNA reads TGCAGCGTCCGACAGGACCGCTACGAGCAGTACTTC. This translates into CSVRQDRYEQYF.

There are many counts of this clonotype. V usage is TRBV20-1 and J usage is TRBJ2-7, with a possible D match to TRBD1 (6 bases). The CDR3 extends over 14 amino acids. V was cut by 3 bases and J by 5 bases, with 17 bases left in between. CDR1 and CDR2 (germline): DFQATT, SNEGSKA (reference sequence). CDR3 coding DNA: TGCAGTGCTAGGTTGGCAGGGGAGCTCGACGAGCAGTACTTC. Amino acid sequence: CSARLAGELDEQYF.

This clonotype was detected many times. The chain is built from TRBV10-3 and TRBJ1-2; no definite D call. Germline V gene data show CDR1 as ENHRY and CDR2 as SYGVKD. The CDR3 is 14 amino acids. Trimming left V 3 bases short and J 6 bases short, with 14 bases between. For the CDR3, the DNA is TGTGCCATCAGTGACCCTCTGGGTAGAGATGGCTACACCTTC. It is translated as CAISDPLGRDGYTF.

This clonotype was counted ten times or more. The rearrangement uses TRBV5-1 and TRBJ2-7; 7 bases align to TRBD1. The V gene end was trimmed by 3 bases and the J gene end by 3 bases; junction bases not matched to a gene: 3. CDR1 SGHRS and CDR2 YFSETQ come from the germline V gene. This CDR3 region has 13 residues. The CDR3 here is CASSSRDSYEQYF. CDR3 coding DNA: TGCGCCAGCAGCTCCCGGGACAGCTACGAGCAGTACTTC.

This clonotype appeared many times. The gene calls are TRBV5-1 and TRBJ1-1, with TRBD1 matching 8 bases. The V segment lost 3 bases and the J segment 3 bases; nucleotides outside the gene matches: 7. Germline CDR1 is SGHRS and CDR2 is YFSETQ. The CDR3 totals 15 residues. The CDR3 spells CASSSPQGADTEAFF. In DNA form, the CDR3 reads TGCGCCAGCAGCTCTCCTCAGGGGGCGGACACTGAAGCTTTCTTT.

This rearrangement joins TRBV3-1 to TRBJ2-2; the match to TRBD1 covers 8 bases. The J segment lost 3 bases and the V segment lost 1 base, leaving 4 bases of the junction unmatched. This CDR3 has 16 amino acids. Germline CDR1 reads LGHDT; CDR2 reads YNNKEL (reference sequence). The CDR3 is CASSQGQGADTGELFF. The CDR3 DNA reads as TGTGCCAGCAGCCAAGGCCAGGGGGCAGACACCGGGGAGCTGTTTTTT.

This clonotype was recorded at least ten times. The gene calls are TRBV9 and TRBJ2-3, with 8 bases lining up with TRBD1. Germline V lookup: CDR1 SGDLS, CDR2 YYNGEE. The CDR3 totals 14 residues. Germline trimming cut 4 bases from V and 3 bases from J; bases unmatched to any gene: 4. CDR3 amino acids: CASSKGQVTDTQYF. CDR3 coding DNA: TGTGCCAGCAGCAAGGGACAGGTGACAGATACGCAGTATTTT.